This T cell receptor (beta chain) was sequenced during a study of cytomegalovirus exposure and HLA in healthy donors. Vbeta (60) and Jbeta (13) primers were used in the PCR. The method was immunoSEQ multiplex PCR; TCRdb's version includes in-frame clones alone and lacks a portion of them. The profile shows approximately 140,000 clones, 78% of them singletons. The V end was cut by 8 bases, the J end by 8 bases, with 18 bases between. This CDR3 has 14 amino acids. Germline-derived CDR1 and CDR2 are MNHNS and SASEGT. This chain uses TRBV6-1 with TRBJ1-4; no clear D gene. The material sequenced was PBMCs. The receptor's source is a woman aged 18-29 years in good health and CMV-seronegative. The CDR3 region is CASRPVATGEKLFF. The CDR3 DNA reads as TGTGCCAGCCGCCCGGTCGCAACCGGGGAAAAACTGTTTTTT.